One TCR beta chain is described in this entry. Sequenced by immunoSEQ multiplex PCR; TCRdb stores in-frame clones only, minus some. This table has some 240,000 clones, 89% appearing once. The data were obtained in a study of blood T cell repertoires in COVID-19. Across the whole study: Researchers got acute and convalescent COVID-19 samples from the United States, Italy and Spain.

V lost 6 bases, J lost 0 bases, and 24 bases lay in between. CDR1 SNHLY and CDR2 FYNNEI come from the germline V gene. The length of the CDR3 is 19 residues. This clonotype was sampled from a woman aged 35 to 49 who had recovered from COVID-19. This sequence joins TRBV2 and TRBJ2-1; tentatively, D is TRBD2 (5 bases). Material for sequencing was peripheral blood. The CDR3 loop reads CASRVPGGGRLSSYNEQFF. The DNA for the CDR3 is TGTGCCAGCAGGGTCCCGGGCGGCGGGCGGCTAAGCTCCTACAATGAGCAGTTCTTC.